This TCR beta chain was recovered during a study of blood T cell repertoires in COVID-19. As for the study in general: Donors in the United States, Italy and Spain gave samples during acute or convalescent COVID-19. T cells, B-cell-depleted T cells, or PBMCs provided the cDNA or gDNA that served as material.

As processed by the authors: For nucleated cells, counts were estimated from reference gene primer amplification. Clones were read by immunoSEQ multiplex PCR, and TCRdb kept only the in-frame ones, dropping some. V, J and clone size derive from that table, while D and trimming were established from the DNA sequence. The sample consists of about 42,000 clones, roughly four fifths of them appearing once. The CDR3 covers 15 residues. Germline-derived CDR1 and CDR2 are MGHRA and YSYEKL. Deletions cut 6 bases from V and 4 bases from J, with 18 bases between. The TCR originated in a woman in her 70s with acute or convalescent COVID-19. The sample comprised peripheral blood. V usage is TRBV4-1 and J usage is TRBJ2-5, with D perhaps TRBD2 (6 bases). The chain's CDR3 is CASRGTTRGGETQYF. Here the CDR3 DNA reads TGCGCCAGCAGGGGGACGACTAGGGGAGGAGAGACCCAGTACTTC.